The sequence of this T cell receptor beta chain was determined in a study of blood T cell repertoires in COVID-19. V was cut by 2 bases and J by 3 bases, with 15 bases left in between. CDR1 is MNHEY and CDR2 is SMNVEV in the germline V gene (reference sequence). This CDR3 region has 16 residues. Per the study methods: Nucleated cell number was recorded as an estimate derived from reference gene primer amplification. Data came from immunoSEQ multiplex PCR; TCRdb stores just in-frame clones and leaves some out. The V and J calls and the clone size are those of that table, but D and trimming were determined from the DNA. The table has over 100,000 clones, about 91% seen once; the top ten hold 10%.

This chain uses TRBV27 with TRBJ2-3, with D perhaps matching TRBD1 (5 bases). Material for sequencing was peripheral blood. This TCR derives from a man in his fifties or sixties with acute or convalescent COVID-19. The CDR3 loop reads CASSLGARPRTDTQYF. In nucleotides, the CDR3 is TGTGCCAGCAGTTTAGGGGCGAGACCTAGAACAGATACGCAGTATTTT.